A selection of T cell receptor beta chains follows, all from one sample in a study of CD8+ T cells in alopecia areata. Profiling relied on immunoSEQ multiplex PCR, and the TCRdb table lists in-frame clones only, not all of them. In the table there are approximately 170,000 clones, 50% to 60% of which are singletons. The sequencing used CD4+ T cells sorted from blood, collected at week 4, from a patient treated with tofacitinib. Source of these receptors: a human donor with alopecia areata. Both conserved end residues are part of each CDR3. Each record gives: clone size, D gene, V gene, J gene, CDR3 DNA, CDR3 protein. The D gene is left open where the match is weak. A clone size is listed for some rows: how often the clone was seen (once, few, many), or a class if it is expanded.

abundance: NA
d_gene: NA
v_gene: TRBV5-1
j_gene: TRBJ1-2
CDR3nt: TGCGCCAGCAGCTTGAACAGGGAGTATGGCTACACCTTC
CDR3aa: CASSLNREYGYTF

abundance: NA
d_gene: NA
v_gene: TRBV29-1
j_gene: TRBJ2-2
CDR3nt: TGCAGCGTTGGGAATGGCGGGGAGCTGTTTTTT
CDR3aa: CSVGNGGELFF

abundance: NA
d_gene: NA
v_gene: TRBV10-3
j_gene: TRBJ2-5
CDR3nt: TGTGCCATCAGTGAGCGGGCAGGGCGGGGAGAGACCCAGTACTTC
CDR3aa: CAISERAGRGETQYF

abundance: NA
d_gene: TRBD1
v_gene: TRBV5-1
j_gene: TRBJ2-7
CDR3nt: TGCGCCAGCAGCATCGCCGGGACAGGGTGGTCCTACGAGCAGTACTTC
CDR3aa: CASSIAGTGWSYEQYF

abundance: few
d_gene: TRBD1
v_gene: TRBV4-1
j_gene: TRBJ2-3
CDR3nt: TGCGCCAGCAGCCAGCAACAGGGGGCAGGGACAGATACGCAGTATTTT
CDR3aa: CASSQQQGAGTDTQYF

abundance: few
d_gene: TRBD1
v_gene: TRBV13
j_gene: TRBJ2-2
CDR3nt: TGTGCCAGCAGGATCCAGGGGGTATGGGCCGGGGAGCTGTTTTTT
CDR3aa: CASRIQGVWAGELFF

abundance: NA
d_gene: NA
v_gene: TRBV25-1
j_gene: TRBJ2-5
CDR3nt: TGTGCCAGCAGTGTCGGAGGGAGGGAGACCCAGTACTTC
CDR3aa: CASSVGGRETQYF

abundance: NA
d_gene: TRBD2
v_gene: TRBV5-1
j_gene: TRBJ2-7
CDR3nt: TGCGCCAGCAGCCTGATAGCGGGGGGCTACGAGCAGTACTTC
CDR3aa: CASSLIAGGYEQYF

abundance: NA
d_gene: NA
v_gene: TRBV27
j_gene: TRBJ2-7
CDR3nt: TGTGCCAGCAGAAGTACATACGAGCAGTACTTC
CDR3aa: CASRSTYEQYF

abundance: NA
d_gene: NA
v_gene: TRBV2
j_gene: TRBJ1-2
CDR3nt: TGTGCCAGCAGTGACTCGGTTACGAGATTAAAAGGCTACACCTTC
CDR3aa: CASSDSVTRLKGYTF

abundance: NA
d_gene: NA
v_gene: TRBV7-9
j_gene: TRBJ2-4
CDR3nt: TGTGCCAGCAGCTTAGTACGTGGCAAACAGTACTTC
CDR3aa: CASSLVRGKQYF

abundance: NA
d_gene: NA
v_gene: TRBV15
j_gene: TRBJ2-7
CDR3nt: TGTGCCACCGCCGTGGGGGTGGGCGAGCAGTACTTC
CDR3aa: CATAVGVGEQYF

abundance: NA
d_gene: TRBD1
v_gene: TRBV25-1
j_gene: TRBJ2-1
CDR3nt: TGTGCCAGCAACTCCCGGGACAGGGGACATGAGCAGTTCTTC
CDR3aa: CASNSRDRGHEQFF

abundance: NA
d_gene: NA
v_gene: TRBV7-8
j_gene: TRBJ2-7
CDR3nt: TGTGCCAGCATTCCTGCAGGGATCGGCTACGAGCAGTACTTC
CDR3aa: CASIPAGIGYEQYF

abundance: NA
d_gene: NA
v_gene: TRBV29-1
j_gene: TRBJ1-2
CDR3nt: TGCAGCGTTGTTGTGGGGAGCGGCTACACCTTC
CDR3aa: CSVVVGSGYTF

abundance: NA
d_gene: NA
v_gene: TRBV4-3
j_gene: TRBJ2-7
CDR3nt: TGCGCCAGCAGCCAAAGGCAGGGCTACGAGCAGTACTTC
CDR3aa: CASSQRQGYEQYF

abundance: NA
d_gene: TRBD1
v_gene: TRBV28
j_gene: TRBJ1-2
CDR3nt: TGTGCCAGCAGTCTATCAGGGACAGGCCGCGGCTACACCTTC
CDR3aa: CASSLSGTGRGYTF

abundance: NA
d_gene: NA
v_gene: TRBV2
j_gene: TRBJ2-7
CDR3nt: TGTGCCAGCAGTGTGGGCGGCAGCTACGAGCAGTACTTC
CDR3aa: CASSVGGSYEQYF

abundance: NA
d_gene: NA
v_gene: TRBV9
j_gene: TRBJ2-6
CDR3nt: TGTGCCAGCAGCGTGAGGGGATCTGGGGCCAACGTCCTGACTTTC
CDR3aa: CASSVRGSGANVLTF

abundance: NA
d_gene: NA
v_gene: TRBV20-1
j_gene: TRBJ2-5
CDR3nt: TGCAGTGCAAGGAGACAAGAGACCCAGTACTTC
CDR3aa: CSARRQETQYF

abundance: NA
d_gene: NA
v_gene: TRBV6-5
j_gene: TRBJ1-1
CDR3nt: TGTGCCAGCAGCCGGGACGTCGACCTGAACACTGAAGCTTTCTTT
CDR3aa: CASSRDVDLNTEAFF

abundance: NA
d_gene: NA
v_gene: TRBV25-1
j_gene: TRBJ2-2
CDR3nt: TGTGCCAGCAGTGAATACCCGGACAGGGCGGGAGTAGGGCTGTTTTTT
CDR3aa: CASSEYPDRAGVGLFF

abundance: NA
d_gene: NA
v_gene: TRBV7-2
j_gene: TRBJ1-2
CDR3nt: TGTGCCAGCAGCTTAAACAACTACGGCGGCTACACCTTC
CDR3aa: CASSLNNYGGYTF